A selection of T cell receptor beta chains follows, all from one sample in a study of shared T cell receptors in the human thymus. Sequencing used immunoSEQ multiplex PCR; TCRdb keeps in-frame clones, though not all of them. The sample has more than 300,000 clones, 95% seen once. Source material: thymocytes. Receptor source: a human donor. The CDR3 runs from the conserved cysteine through the conserved F or W. The D gene is left open where the match is weak.

D gene,V gene,J gene,CDR3 protein
TRBD1,TRBV5-5,TRBJ1-2,CASSIPGQGTNYGYTF
TRBD2,TRBV11-2,TRBJ2-1,CASSLDMDLAGGNEQFF
.,TRBV12-5,TRBJ2-1,CASGLVLREKYNEQFF
TRBD1,TRBV30,TRBJ1-2,CAWSAGTGLSYGYTF
.,TRBV6-1,TRBJ2-2,CASSVATRTGELFF
.,TRBV27,TRBJ1-4,CASRSLEVDEKLFF
.,TRBV27,TRBJ1-5,CASSSLGPEERRADQPQHF
TRBD1,TRBV5-1,TRBJ1-1,CASSPRDRDEGTEAFF
TRBD2,TRBV7-6,TRBJ2-1,CASSSQGLTSGYNEQFF
.,TRBV19,TRBJ2-5,CASSIQSRGVGETQYF
TRBD1,TRBV28,TRBJ2-2,CASSEFPGQVPGELFF
.,TRBV4-2,TRBJ2-7,CASSQEGQGVYEQYF
.,TRBV5-6,TRBJ2-1,CASSLLGLSLSSYNEQFF
.,TRBV5-4,TRBJ2-1,CASSLVSGAPYNEQFF
.,TRBV7-2,TRBJ1-5,CASSLDGHSNQPQHF
.,TRBV28,TRBJ2-7,CASRAVNYEQYF
TRBD2,TRBV4-1,TRBJ2-4,CASSQERGEDIQYF
TRBD2,TRBV9,TRBJ2-1,CASSLPRPGLAGDPNEQFF
.,TRBV29-1,TRBJ2-3,CSVEDYGTDTQYF
TRBD2,TRBV9,TRBJ2-1,CASSNGGGAYNEQFF
TRBD2,TRBV7-8,TRBJ2-1,CASSTGLAGGSAYNEQFF
.,TRBV28,TRBJ2-1,CASSLGAHANEQFF
TRBD1,TRBV6-1,TRBJ1-6,CASSEGQGARKTKTSPLHF
.,TRBV4-1,TRBJ2-3,CASSQDKRPSTDTQYF
TRBD1,TRBV28,TRBJ1-1,CASTDRGEGEAFF
.,TRBV4-1,TRBJ1-5,CASSVQGTRPQHF
.,TRBV5-4,TRBJ2-2,CASSLSRGGELFF
TRBD1,TRBV30,TRBJ1-4,CAWSIQGANEKLFF
.,TRBV28,TRBJ1-2,CASSYRGSGYTF
TRBD1,TRBV19,TRBJ2-4,CASTPDRALAKNIQYF
.,TRBV11-3,TRBJ2-7,CASSGGGVGEQYF
.,TRBV27,TRBJ1-1,CASSLKGVKPWDTEAFF
.,TRBV6-1,TRBJ1-3,CASSEWGFTGNTIYF
TRBD2,TRBV7-9,TRBJ2-5,CASTVPREFQETQYF
.,TRBV10-1,TRBJ2-3,CASSEGKADTQYF
.,TRBV30,TRBJ2-5,CAWSKKTGEETQYF
.,TRBV9,TRBJ2-3,CASSVDDTPPADTQYF
TRBD1,TRBV5-8,TRBJ1-2,CASSETGTNYGYTF
TRBD1,TRBV5-7,TRBJ2-6,CASSPQGAGANVLTF
TRBD2,TRBV23-1,TRBJ2-3,CASSHRTSGIVDTQYF
.,TRBV18,TRBJ2-1,CASSPPSGYNEQFF
TRBD1,TRBV27,TRBJ1-1,CASSLAAGGQDTEAFF
TRBD1,TRBV7-9,TRBJ1-5,CASSLEDREEYSNQPQHF
.,TRBV10-2,TRBJ2-7,CASSDAVSYEQYF
.,TRBV28,TRBJ1-5,CASSSLQPQHF
TRBD2,TRBV28,TRBJ2-7,CASSRKSGLAYEQYF
.,TRBV18,TRBJ2-7,CASSPPQKTQLYEQYF
.,TRBV11-2,TRBJ2-2,CASSLYSGRELFF
TRBD1,TRBV27,TRBJ2-1,CASSLAGGWNEQFF
TRBD1,TRBV5-6,.,CASNTRDRGRFRSYEQYF
.,TRBV6-5,TRBJ1-6,CASSFSGGSYNSPLHF
TRBD2,TRBV6-5,TRBJ2-7,CASTTAREDPYEQYF
TRBD1,TRBV19,TRBJ1-1,CASSIGAQTGRDLGEAFF